The clone carrying this T cell receptor (beta chain) was seen more than once but under ten times. CDR3 length equals 16 residues. Germline values: CDR1 LGHDT, CDR2 YNNKEL (reference sequence). J gave up 2 bases and V 4 bases, and 7 bases lay outside the gene matches. A universal primer site was added by template switching, and unique molecular identifiers were carried by the cDNA. Via MiXCR, TCRdb re-called the 5' RACE reads, giving one row per CDR3 protein. This table has about 690,000 distinct CDR3 sequences, roughly 6% appearing once. The data were taken from a study of identical twins. This chain uses TRBV3-1 with TRBJ2-5; 10 nucleotides line up with TRBD2. The TCR sequence derives from a man between 18 and 35 years old in good health. The material sequenced was naive T cells sorted from blood. The CDR3 loop is CASSPGLAVLQETQYF. The CDR3 DNA reads as TGTGCCAGCAGCCCCGGACTAGCGGTATTACAAGAGACCCAGTACTTC.